The clone carrying this T cell receptor beta chain was observed many times. The CDR3 covers 15 residues. V dropped 0 bases and J dropped 5; count of bases not matched to a gene: 5. CDR1 and CDR2 from the germline V gene are DFQATT and SNEGSKA (reference sequence). Preparation of the TCRbeta library was carried out with unique molecular identifiers. TCRdb reprocessed the PCR reads with MiXCR, giving one entry per CDR3 protein. The sample holds about 120,000 distinct CDR3 sequences, about 9.4% seen once. These data are taken from a study of T-cell reconstitution after alpha-beta-depleted transplantation in children.

The receptor's source is a human donor who donated a stem cell graft to a child with acute lymphoblastic leukemia. The rearrangement uses TRBV20-1 and TRBJ2-1; 9 bases map to TRBD2. Material: PBMCs from the stem cell graft donor, obtained from the stem cell graft. CDR3 sequence: CSARDYSGSDNEQFF. CDR3 sequence (DNA): TGCAGTGCTAGAGATTATAGCGGGAGCGACAATGAGCAGTTCTTC.